This TCR beta chain was captured by sequencing in a study of spatial heterogeneity in lung cancer. Study details: Among detected sequences, beta-chain ones consistently exceeded alpha-chain ones in number.

The V end lost 5 bases, the J end lost 3 bases, and 15 bases lay between the germline ends. There are 15 residues in the CDR3. Germline CDR1 SGHAT, CDR2 FQNNGV. The time point was: sample taken at primary tumor resection. Tumor, nontumor lung or frozen PBMC supplied whole RNA that was sequenced unsorted. TCRdb reanalysed the 5' RACE reads using MiXCR and keeps one entry per CDR3 protein. Among roughly 25,000 distinct CDR3 sequences, about 4.7% were seen once, and the ten largest hold around 5.2%. The sample holds many counts of this clonotype. The J gene is TRBJ2-3, the V gene TRBV11-2; TRBD1 or TRBD2 may be the D gene (6 bases each). Specimen: PBMCs, collected at surgery. The origin of this receptor is a male donor with early-stage non-small cell lung cancer. The CDR3 DNA is TGTGCCAGCAGCCTCGACGGGGGCCCTACAGATACGCAGTATTTT. It specifies CASSLDGGPTDTQYF.